The rows below give T cell receptor beta chains drawn from one sample of a study of blood T cell repertoires in COVID-19. Data came from immunoSEQ multiplex PCR; TCRdb stores just in-frame clones and leaves some out. The sample carries about 170,000 clones, 80% to 85% recorded once. Input material: peripheral blood. The source of these receptors is a woman between 65 and 79 years old with COVID-19, enrolled during active disease. CDR3s include the opening cysteine and the closing phenylalanine or tryptophan. D genes are given only for firm matches. The size field is filled for only some rows; it gives once, few, many or a size class.

j_gene	d_gene	abundance	v_gene	CDR3aa	CDR3nt
TRBJ1-1	TRBD1	.	TRBV2	CASGEQGGPNTEAFF	TGTGCCAGCGGAGAGCAGGGGGGCCCCAACACTGAAGCTTTCTTT
TRBJ1-6	.	.	TRBV30	CAWSPTVDSPLHF	TGTGCCTGGAGTCCGACAGTAGATTCACCCCTCCACTTT
TRBJ2-1	.	.	TRBV27	CASSVGVGGSSYNEQFF	TGTGCCAGCAGCGTTGGAGTGGGGGGAAGCTCCTACAATGAGCAGTTCTTC
TRBJ1-4	TRBD1	.	TRBV2	CASSEVKTGTNEKLFF	TGTGCCAGCAGTGAAGTAAAGACAGGGACTAATGAAAAACTGTTTTTT
TRBJ2-2	TRBD1	.	TRBV5-1	CASSLEGGKSWELFF	TGCGCCAGCAGCTTGGAAGGGGGCAAAAGCTGGGAGCTGTTTTTT
TRBJ2-5	.	.	TRBV2	CASGVVNQETQYF	TGTGCCAGCGGTGTCGTAAATCAAGAGACCCAGTACTTC
TRBJ1-1	.	.	TRBV5-4	CASSLIPTPGTEAFF	TGTGCCAGCAGTCTTATCCCTACACCCGGGACAGAAGCTTTCTTT
TRBJ1-2	TRBD1	few	TRBV6-1	CASSENRGRYGYTF	TGTGCCAGCAGTGAAAACAGGGGAAGGTATGGCTACACCTTC
TRBJ2-1	.	.	TRBV7-9	CASSSQQGNEQFF	TGTGCCAGCAGCTCCCAACAGGGTAATGAGCAGTTCTTC
TRBJ2-7	TRBD1	.	TRBV5-6	CASSFLPRAGGSYEQYF	TGTGCCAGCAGCTTTTTACCGCGCGCAGGGGGCTCCTACGAGCAGTACTTC
TRBJ1-2	.	.	TRBV5-1	CASSLVAGRWDYGYTF	TGCGCCAGCAGCTTGGTGGCGGGGCGGTGGGACTATGGCTACACCTTC
TRBJ1-1	TRBD1	.	TRBV6-5	CASSYEGQGYGEAFF	TGTGCCAGCAGTTACGAGGGACAGGGATACGGTGAAGCTTTCTTT
TRBJ2-5	TRBD1	.	TRBV11-2	CASSSGTGESRAQYF	TGTGCCAGCAGCTCCGGGACAGGGGAGTCGAGGGCCCAGTACTTC
TRBJ2-5	TRBD2	.	TRBV29-1	CSVGLAGGLKQETQYF	TGCAGCGTTGGTCTAGCGGGAGGGCTTAAACAAGAGACCCAGTACTTC
TRBJ1-1	.	once	TRBV7-2	CASSLASQTGHLNTEAFF	TGTGCCAGCAGCTTAGCGTCCCAGACGGGACACTTGAACACTGAAGCTTTCTTT
TRBJ2-5	TRBD2	.	TRBV5-1	CASSSGTIKGETQYF	TGCGCCAGCAGCTCGGGGACTATCAAGGGAGAGACCCAGTACTTC
TRBJ1-4	.	.	TRBV5-6	CASSLREVNEKLFF	TGTGCCAGCAGCCTCAGGGAAGTTAATGAAAAACTGTTTTTT
TRBJ2-2	.	.	TRBV29-1	CSVDGGTGELFF	TGCAGCGTTGATGGCGGGACCGGGGAGCTGTTTTTT
TRBJ1-1	.	.	TRBV6-5	CASSYSYQGLGTEAFF	TGTGCCAGCAGTTACTCGTATCAGGGGCTAGGTACTGAAGCTTTCTTT
TRBJ1-1	.	.	TRBV5-1	CASSFTAGGVNTEAFF	TGCGCCAGCAGCTTCACGGCCGGGGGAGTGAACACTGAAGCTTTCTTT
TRBJ2-1	TRBD2	.	TRBV2	CASKLAEINEQFF	TGTGCCAGCAAGCTAGCGGAGATCAATGAGCAGTTCTTC
TRBJ2-7	TRBD1	.	TRBV6-5	CASSYSGQGQYEQYF	TGTGCCAGCAGTTACTCAGGACAGGGACAATACGAGCAGTACTTC
TRBJ1-1	.	.	TRBV6-5	CASSYSMGRSTEAFF	TGTGCCAGCAGTTACTCGATGGGTAGGAGCACTGAAGCTTTCTTT
TRBJ1-5	TRBD1	.	TRBV27	CASSPIGQASNQPQHF	TGTGCCAGCAGCCCGATCGGACAGGCAAGCAATCAGCCCCAGCATTTT
TRBJ1-4	.	few	TRBV7-9	CASSPVEKLFF	TGTGCCAGCAGCCCCGTCGAAAAACTGTTTTTT
TRBJ1-5	.	once	TRBV3-1/TRBV3-2	CASSQGHSNQPQHF	TGTGCCAGCAGCCAAGGTCATAGCAATCAGCCCCAGCATTTT
TRBJ1-6	TRBD1	.	TRBV5-1	CASRDRDNSPLHF	TGCGCCAGCCGGGACAGGGATAATTCACCCCTCCACTTT
TRBJ2-1	TRBD2	.	TRBV7-2	CASSSTGLAVPEQFF	TGTGCCAGCAGCTCCACTGGACTAGCGGTCCCTGAGCAGTTCTTC
TRBJ2-3	TRBD1	.	TRBV24-1	CATSATGVHTQYF	TGTGCCACCAGTGCAACAGGGGTTCATACGCAGTATTTT
TRBJ1-1	.	.	TRBV2	CASSEARENTEAFF	TGTGCCAGCAGTGAAGCAAGAGAGAACACTGAAGCTTTCTTT
TRBJ1-1	.	.	TRBV6-6	CASSYVRGNTEAFF	TGTGCCAGCAGTTACGTACGAGGGAACACTGAAGCTTTCTTT
TRBJ2-3	.	.	TRBV14	CASSQGHASTDTQYF	TGTGCCAGCAGCCAGGGACACGCTAGCACAGATACGCAGTATTTT
TRBJ2-2	.	.	TRBV18	CASSPRGRRGELFF	TGTGCCAGCTCACCGAGAGGGAGACGAGGGGAGCTGTTTTTT
TRBJ1-1	.	.	TRBV7-2	CASSLAGQGTEAFF	TGTGCCAGCAGCTTAGCGGGGCAGGGGACTGAAGCTTTCTTT
TRBJ2-3	TRBD2	.	TRBV9	CASSVGTSGRTDTQYF	TGTGCCAGCAGCGTAGGGACTAGCGGGAGAACAGATACGCAGTATTTT
TRBJ1-1	.	few	TRBV7-2	CASAPPQGNTEAFF	TGTGCCAGCGCCCCCCCACAGGGGAACACTGAAGCTTTCTTT
TRBJ2-5	TRBD1	.	TRBV2	CARADREETQYF	TGTGCCAGGGCCGACAGGGAAGAGACCCAGTACTTC
TRBJ2-2	.	.	TRBV5-4	CASSSNTQGTGELFF	TGTGCCAGCAGCTCAAATACTCAGGGGACCGGGGAGCTGTTTTTT
TRBJ2-7	.	.	TRBV6-5	CASNRVGSYEQYF	TGTGCCAGCAACCGGGTCGGCTCCTACGAGCAGTACTTC
TRBJ1-2	.	many	TRBV6-1	CASSELGFRGYGYTF	TGTGCCAGCAGTGAATTGGGGTTCCGGGGCTATGGCTACACCTTC
TRBJ2-1	.	.	TRBV5-1	CASSLGGEQFF	TGCGCCAGCAGCTTGGGCGGGGAGCAGTTCTTC
TRBJ2-7	TRBD2	.	TRBV3-1/TRBV3-2	CASPGLAGVTYEQYF	TGTGCCAGTCCGGGACTAGCGGGAGTCACCTACGAGCAGTACTTC
TRBJ1-6	TRBD1	.	TRBV6-5	CASSYSTGQGGSPLHF	TGTGCCAGCAGTTACTCGACAGGACAGGGAGGGTCACCCCTCCACTTT
TRBJ2-3	.	.	TRBV19	CASSSPGRSTQYF	TGTGCCAGTAGTTCCCCGGGAAGAAGTACGCAGTATTTT
TRBJ1-4	TRBD1	.	TRBV5-4	CASSSTGTEEKLFF	TGTGCCAGCAGCTCCACAGGGACAGAGGAAAAACTGTTTTTT
TRBJ2-1	.	.	TRBV5-1	CASSFQGTTYNEQFF	TGCGCCAGCAGCTTTCAGGGGACGACCTACAATGAGCAGTTCTTC
TRBJ2-3	TRBD2	once	TRBV5-4	CASSLLRGVQYF	TGTGCCAGCAGCTTACTCCGGGGGGTGCAGTATTTT
TRBJ2-2	TRBD2	.	TRBV6-6	CASSLFGLAGGGNTGELFF	TGTGCCAGCAGTCTCTTCGGACTAGCGGGAGGGGGAAACACCGGGGAGCTGTTTTTT
TRBJ2-2	TRBD2	.	TRBV4-1	CASSQSGVTSGGKAGELFF	TGCGCCAGCAGCCAAAGCGGGGTGACTAGCGGGGGAAAGGCCGGGGAGCTGTTTTTT